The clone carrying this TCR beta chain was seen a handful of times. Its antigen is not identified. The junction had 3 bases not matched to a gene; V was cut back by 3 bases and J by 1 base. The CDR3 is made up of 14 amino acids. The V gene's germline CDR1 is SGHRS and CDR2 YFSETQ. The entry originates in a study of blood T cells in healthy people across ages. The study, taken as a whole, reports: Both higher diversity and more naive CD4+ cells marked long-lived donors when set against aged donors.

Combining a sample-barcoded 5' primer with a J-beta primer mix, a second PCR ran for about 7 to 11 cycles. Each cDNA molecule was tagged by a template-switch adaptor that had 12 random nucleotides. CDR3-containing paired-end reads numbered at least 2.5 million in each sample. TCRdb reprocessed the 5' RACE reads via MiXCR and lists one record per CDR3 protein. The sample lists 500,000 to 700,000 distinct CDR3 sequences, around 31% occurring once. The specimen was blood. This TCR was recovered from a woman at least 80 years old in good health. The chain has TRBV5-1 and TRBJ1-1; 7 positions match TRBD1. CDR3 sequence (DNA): TGCGCCAGCAGCTGGACAGGACGGAACACTGAAGCTTTCTTT. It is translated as CASSWTGRNTEAFF.